This T cell receptor beta chain was sequenced in a study of technical replicates of blood from several donors. CDR1 and CDR2 from the germline V gene are SEHNR and FQNEAQ (reference sequence). This CDR3 comprises 14 residues. As for this clone: One end of the junction is discordant with germline, which a read error may explain.

Measured with immunoSEQ multiplex PCR; TCRdb has only the in-frame clones, and not every one. The sample holds about 73,000 clones, more than 90% seen once. V is TRBV7-9 and J is TRBJ2-3, with 11 bases aligning to TRBD2. The sequenced sample was PBMCs. The clonotype was recovered from a human donor in good health. Some clones in this sample may be carry-over from other donors' samples. The CDR3 loop is CASSLAVLAGGQDF. The CDR3 DNA sequence: TGTGCCAGCAGCTTAGCGGTCCTAGCGGGGGGCCAGGATTTT.